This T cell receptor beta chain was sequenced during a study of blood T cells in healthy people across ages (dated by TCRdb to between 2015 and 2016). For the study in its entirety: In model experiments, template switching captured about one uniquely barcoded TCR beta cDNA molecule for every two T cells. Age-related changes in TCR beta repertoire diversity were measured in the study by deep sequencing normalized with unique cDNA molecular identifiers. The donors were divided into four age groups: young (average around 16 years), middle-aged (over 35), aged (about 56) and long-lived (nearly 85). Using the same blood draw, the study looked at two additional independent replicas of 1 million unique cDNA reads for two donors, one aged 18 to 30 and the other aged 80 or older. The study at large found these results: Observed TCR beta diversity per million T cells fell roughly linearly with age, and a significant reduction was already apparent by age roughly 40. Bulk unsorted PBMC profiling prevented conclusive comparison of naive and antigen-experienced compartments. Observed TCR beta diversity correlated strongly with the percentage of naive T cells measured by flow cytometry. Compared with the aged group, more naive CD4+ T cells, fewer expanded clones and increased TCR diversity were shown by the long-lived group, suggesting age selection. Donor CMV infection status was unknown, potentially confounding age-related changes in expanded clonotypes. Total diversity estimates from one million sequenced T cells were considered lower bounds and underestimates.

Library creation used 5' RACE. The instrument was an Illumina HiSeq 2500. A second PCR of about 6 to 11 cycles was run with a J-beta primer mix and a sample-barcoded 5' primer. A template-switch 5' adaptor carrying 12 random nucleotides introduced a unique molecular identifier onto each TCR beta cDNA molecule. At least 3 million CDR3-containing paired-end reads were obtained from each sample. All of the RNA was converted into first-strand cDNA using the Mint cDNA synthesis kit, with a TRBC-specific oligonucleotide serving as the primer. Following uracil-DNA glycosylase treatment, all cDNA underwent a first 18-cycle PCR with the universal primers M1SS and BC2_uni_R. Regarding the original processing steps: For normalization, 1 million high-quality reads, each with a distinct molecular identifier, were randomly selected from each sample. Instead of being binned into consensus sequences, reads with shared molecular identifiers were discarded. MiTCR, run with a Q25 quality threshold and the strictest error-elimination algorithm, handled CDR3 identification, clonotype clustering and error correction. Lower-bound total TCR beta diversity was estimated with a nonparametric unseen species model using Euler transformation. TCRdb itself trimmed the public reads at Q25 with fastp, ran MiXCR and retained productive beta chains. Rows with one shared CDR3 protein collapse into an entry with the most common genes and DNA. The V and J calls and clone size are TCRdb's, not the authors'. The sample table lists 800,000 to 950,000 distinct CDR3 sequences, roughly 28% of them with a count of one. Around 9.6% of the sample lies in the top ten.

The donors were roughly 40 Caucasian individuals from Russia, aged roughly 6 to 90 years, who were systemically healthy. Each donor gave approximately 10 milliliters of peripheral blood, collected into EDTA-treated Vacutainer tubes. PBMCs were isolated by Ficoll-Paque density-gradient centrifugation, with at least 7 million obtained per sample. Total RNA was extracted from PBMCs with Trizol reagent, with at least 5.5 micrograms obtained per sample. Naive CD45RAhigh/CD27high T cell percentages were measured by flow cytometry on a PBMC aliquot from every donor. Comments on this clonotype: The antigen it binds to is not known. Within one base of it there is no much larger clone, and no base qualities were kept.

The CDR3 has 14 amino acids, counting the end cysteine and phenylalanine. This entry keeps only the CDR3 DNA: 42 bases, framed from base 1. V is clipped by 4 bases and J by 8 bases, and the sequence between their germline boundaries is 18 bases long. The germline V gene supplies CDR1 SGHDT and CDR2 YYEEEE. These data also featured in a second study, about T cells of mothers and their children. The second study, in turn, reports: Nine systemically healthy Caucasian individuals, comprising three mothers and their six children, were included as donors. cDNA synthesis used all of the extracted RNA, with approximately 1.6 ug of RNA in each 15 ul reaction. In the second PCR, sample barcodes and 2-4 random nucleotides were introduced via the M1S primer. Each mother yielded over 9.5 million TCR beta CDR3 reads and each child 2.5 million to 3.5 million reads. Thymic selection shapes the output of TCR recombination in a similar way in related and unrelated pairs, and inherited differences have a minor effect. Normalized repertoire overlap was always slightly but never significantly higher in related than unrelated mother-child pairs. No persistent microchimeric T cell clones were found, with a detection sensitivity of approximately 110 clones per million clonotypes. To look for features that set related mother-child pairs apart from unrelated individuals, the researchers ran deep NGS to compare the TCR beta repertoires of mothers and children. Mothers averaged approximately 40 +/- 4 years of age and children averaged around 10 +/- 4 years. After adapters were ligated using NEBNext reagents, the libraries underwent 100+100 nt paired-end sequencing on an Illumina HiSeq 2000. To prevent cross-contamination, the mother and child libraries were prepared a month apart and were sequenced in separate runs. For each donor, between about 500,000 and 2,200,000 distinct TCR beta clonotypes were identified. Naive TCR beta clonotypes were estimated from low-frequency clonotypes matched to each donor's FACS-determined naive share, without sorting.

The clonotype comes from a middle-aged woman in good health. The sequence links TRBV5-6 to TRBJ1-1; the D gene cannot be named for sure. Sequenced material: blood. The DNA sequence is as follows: TGTGCCAGCAGCCCTGCCCCGAGAGGACTCGAAGCTTTCTTT. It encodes CASSPAPRGLEAFF.